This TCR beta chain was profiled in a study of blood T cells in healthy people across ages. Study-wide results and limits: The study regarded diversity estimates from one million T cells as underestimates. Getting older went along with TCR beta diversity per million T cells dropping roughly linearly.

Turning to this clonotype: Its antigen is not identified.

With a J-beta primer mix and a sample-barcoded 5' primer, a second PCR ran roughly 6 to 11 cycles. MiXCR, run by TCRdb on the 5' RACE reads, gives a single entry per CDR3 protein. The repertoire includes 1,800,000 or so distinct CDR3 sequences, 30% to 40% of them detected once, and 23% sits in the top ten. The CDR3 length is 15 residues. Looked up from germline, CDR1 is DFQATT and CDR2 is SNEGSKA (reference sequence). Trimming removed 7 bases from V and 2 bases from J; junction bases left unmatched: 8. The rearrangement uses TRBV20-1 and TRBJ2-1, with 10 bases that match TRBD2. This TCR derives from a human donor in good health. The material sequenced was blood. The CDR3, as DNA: TGCAGTGAGGGAAGGAGCGGGGGGGCCTACAATGAGCAGTTCTTC. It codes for CSEGRSGGAYNEQFF.